This is a list of T cell receptor beta chains from one sample in a study of neoadjuvant anti-PD-1 for oral cavity cancer. Repertoires were generated with immunoSEQ multiplex PCR, while TCRdb's copy carries only in-frame clones and drops some. The sample carries 72,000 or so clones, around 85% recorded once. This specimen consisted of PBMCs, obtained after nivolumab (anti-PD-1) treatment. All receptors come from a person between 35 and 79 years old with oral cavity squamous cell carcinoma. Each CDR3 is given with its conserved first and last residue. The D gene is left open where the match is weak. Size is omitted from some rows. Given values are once, few, many or a class for expanded clones.

clone_size j_call d_call v_call cdr3_aa cdr3_nt
few TRBJ2-1 TRBD1 TRBV5-5 CASSLDHYLTGLSSYNEQFF TGTGCCAGCAGCTTGGACCACTACCTGACAGGGCTTAGCTCCTACAATGAGCAGTTCTTC
. TRBJ1-5 . TRBV5-1 CASSLAGLGSQPQHF TGCGCCAGCAGCTTGGCCGGCCTGGGGAGTCAGCCCCAGCATTTT
. TRBJ2-5 TRBD1 TRBV10-1 CASSDGQGGRETQYF TGCGCCAGCAGTGATGGACAGGGAGGTAGGGAGACCCAGTACTTC
once TRBJ1-4 TRBD1 TRBV4-1 CASRGVRQGEKLFF TGCGCCAGCAGAGGGGTACGACAGGGAGAAAAACTGTTTTTT
. TRBJ2-7 TRBD1 TRBV27 CASSLTGGNEQYF TGTGCCAGCAGCCTGACAGGGGGAAACGAGCAGTACTTC
. TRBJ2-7 TRBD2 TRBV7-3 CASSLLSGSGINYEQYF TGTGCCAGCAGCTTGCTTTCGGGTAGCGGGATAAACTACGAGCAGTACTTC
. TRBJ1-5 . TRBV7-8 CASSYRGRGSNQPQHF TGTGCCAGCAGCTACCGGGGACGGGGAAGCAATCAGCCCCAGCATTTT
few TRBJ2-2 TRBD1 TRBV27 CASSSGTGGAGELFF TGTGCCAGCAGTTCGGGGACAGGGGGCGCCGGGGAGCTGTTTTTT
. TRBJ2-1 TRBD2 TRBV11-2 CASSLGTSNWYNEQFF TGTGCCAGCAGCTTAGGGACTAGTAATTGGTACAATGAGCAGTTCTTC
. TRBJ2-7 TRBD2 TRBV5-1 CASSLFGRASYEQYF TGCGCCAGCAGCTTGTTTGGGAGGGCCTCCTACGAGCAGTACTTC
. TRBJ2-1 TRBD2 TRBV11-2 CASNPLGGRSYNEQFF TGTGCCAGCAACCCATTAGGCGGGAGGTCCTACAATGAGCAGTTCTTC
. TRBJ1-3 TRBD1 TRBV28 CASGTGWNTIYF TGTGCCAGCGGGACAGGCTGGAACACCATATATTTT
. TRBJ2-3 . TRBV19 CASSAFLTDTQYF TGTGCCAGTAGCGCGTTTCTGACAGATACGCAGTATTTT
. TRBJ2-1 . TRBV11-2 CASSLTSHDSEQFF TGTGCCAGCAGCCTGACTAGTCACGATAGTGAGCAGTTCTTC
. TRBJ2-1 . TRBV28 CASSQAGSNEQFF TGTGCCAGCAGTCAGGCAGGGTCGAATGAGCAGTTCTTC
few TRBJ2-1 . TRBV9 CASSVGKGTLNEQFF TGTGCCAGCAGCGTGGGAAAAGGGACCCTCAATGAGCAGTTCTTC
. TRBJ1-2 . TRBV6-5 CASSYSGGGGNGYTF TGTGCCAGCAGTTACTCAGGTGGGGGGGGTAACGGCTACACCTTC
once TRBJ2-7 . TRBV27 CASKLGSSYEQYF TGTGCCAGCAAGTTGGGGAGCTCCTACGAGCAGTACTTC
. TRBJ2-1 TRBD2 TRBV27 CASSPGTSGGGEQFF TGTGCCAGCAGTCCCGGGACTTCCGGCGGGGGTGAGCAGTTCTTC
. TRBJ1-6 . TRBV2 CASSEARGSSYNSPLHF TGTGCCAGCAGTGAAGCGAGGGGGAGCTCCTATAATTCACCCCTCCACTTT
. TRBJ1-4 TRBD1 TRBV11-2 CASSCPDRRSNEKLFF TGTGCCAGCAGCTGCCCGGACAGGCGATCTAATGAAAAACTGTTTTTT
. TRBJ2-5 TRBD2 TRBV4-1 CASSRTSSGGGETQYF TGCGCCAGCAGCCGAACCTCTAGCGGGGGAGGAGAGACCCAGTACTTC
. TRBJ1-2 . TRBV9 CASSVDVFEYGYTF TGTGCCAGCAGCGTCGACGTTTTTGAGTATGGCTACACCTTC
few TRBJ2-2 . TRBV4-1 CASSLERTGTGELFF TGCGCCAGCAGCCTCGAAAGAACTGGGACCGGGGAGCTGTTTTTT
. TRBJ1-2 . TRBV7-2 CASSLEGGIGGYTF TGTGCCAGCAGCTTAGAGGGGGGTATTGGTGGCTACACCTTC
. TRBJ2-1 . TRBV6-1 CAHKSVSGRRDEQFF TGTGCCCACAAATCGGTTTCGGGGCGGAGGGATGAGCAGTTCTTC
. TRBJ2-7 TRBD1 TRBV27 CASSLGTGRYEQYF TGTGCCAGCAGTTTAGGGACAGGGAGGTACGAGCAGTACTTC
. TRBJ2-7 . TRBV5-1 CASSLDAPSYEQYF TGCGCCAGCAGCTTGGACGCTCCGTCCTACGAGCAGTACTTC
. TRBJ2-5 . TRBV28 CASSLPGTTETQYF TGTGCCAGCAGTCTCCCCGGGACAACGGAGACCCAGTACTTC
. TRBJ2-7 . TRBV6-4 CASGSTEQYF TGTGCCAGCGGTTCTACCGAGCAGTACTTC
. TRBJ1-3 TRBD1 TRBV6-5 CASSRLGGAGNTIYF TGTGCCAGCAGCCGATTAGGGGGCGCCGGAAACACCATATATTTT
. TRBJ1-1 . TRBV25-1 CASARVGDREAFF TGTGCCAGCGCCCGGGTGGGGGATCGCGAAGCTTTCTTT
. TRBJ1-5 . TRBV6-1 CATNWGIISNQPQHF TGTGCCACTAACTGGGGCATCATCAGCAATCAGCCCCAGCATTTT
. TRBJ2-3 . TRBV7-3 CASSSARDPHTQYF TGTGCCAGCAGCTCCGCCCGGGACCCTCACACGCAGTATTTT
few TRBJ1-3 . TRBV9 CASSASFSGNTIYF TGTGCCAGCAGCGCATCTTTCTCTGGAAACACCATATATTTT
. TRBJ1-1 . TRBV10-2 CASSVGMNTEAFF TGCGCCAGCAGTGTGGGGATGAACACTGAAGCTTTCTTT
. TRBJ1-4 TRBD1 TRBV5-1 CASSVTGGEEKLFF TGCGCCAGCAGCGTGACAGGGGGTGAGGAAAAACTGTTTTTT
. TRBJ2-3 TRBD2 TRBV25-1 CASSPLAGNTDTQYF TGTGCCAGCAGTCCGTTAGCGGGAAACACAGATACGCAGTATTTT
. TRBJ2-1 . TRBV2 CASSENRYNEQFF TGTGCCAGCAGTGAAAACAGGTACAATGAGCAGTTCTTC
. TRBJ2-1 TRBD2 TRBV27 CASRKGLGEFF TGTGCCAGCAGAAAGGGACTAGGGGAGTTCTTC
. TRBJ2-5 TRBD2 TRBV10-2 CATRPGLAGGRRETQYF TGCGCCACCCGACCGGGACTAGCGGGGGGCAGGCGCGAGACCCAGTACTTC
. TRBJ1-5 TRBD1 TRBV19 CASSISDRGNQPQHF TGTGCCAGTAGTATCTCGGACAGGGGAAATCAGCCCCAGCATTTT
. TRBJ1-6 . TRBV11-2 CASSPDAPNSPLHF TGTGCCAGCAGCCCAGATGCCCCTAATTCACCCCTCCACTTT
. TRBJ2-2 . TRBV11-2 CASSLVRGNTGELFF TGTGCCAGCAGCTTAGTTCGGGGGAACACCGGGGAGCTGTTTTTT